The T cell receptor (beta chain) under discussion was sequenced for a study of blood T cell repertoires in COVID-19. Study context: Material from acute and convalescent COVID-19 was sourced from the United States, Italy and Spain. T cells, B-cell-depleted T cells, or PBMCs supplied cDNA or gDNA.

In the study's own analysis: Amplification from reference gene primers served as the basis for estimated nucleated cell counts. Assay used: immunoSEQ multiplex PCR; TCRdb lists only in-frame clones, some missing. V and J calls plus clone size are reproduced from that table; the DNA served to infer D and trimming. The data contain approximately 190,000 clones, 70% to 90% of them singletons. The V and J ends lost 4 bases and 3 bases, in that order; junction bases with no gene match: 2. Germline CDR1 is ENHRY and CDR2 is SYGVKD. CDR3 length: 13 amino acids. This receptor was obtained from a man aged 35 to 55 with active or convalescent COVID-19. Sequencing was done on a sample of peripheral blood. V is TRBV10-3 and J is TRBJ1-2; 7 positions agree with TRBD1. As DNA, the CDR3 is TGTGCCATCAGTGCAGGACAGGACTATGGCTACACCTTC. Protein: CAISAGQDYGYTF.